This T cell receptor beta chain was observed in a study of shared clonotypes between healthy human individuals (TCRdb year 2020). With regard to the full study: The cohort included three men and a couple of women between 18 and 49 years of age. For each donor, CD4 naive and CD4 memory were each given three plates, CD8 naive was given two plates, and CD8 memory was given one plate. Blood TCR repertoires of roughly 5 healthy adults were deeply sequenced to estimate repertoire size and the extent of clonotype sharing between individuals. To increase sequencing depth and limit assay-specific biases, different laboratories used diverse techniques to prepare libraries and sequence TCR repertoires. Between about 0.85 and 9.5 billion PBMCs per donor were obtained by leukapheresis.

The CDR3 runs 15 amino acids, cysteine and phenylalanine included. CDR3 DNA is the only sequence kept; it has 45 bases, read in frame from the first base. CDR1 and CDR2, per the germline V gene, are SNHLY and FYNNEI. V gives up 3 bases and J gives up 5 bases, and the segment between their germline ends measures 14 bases. Using the deep immunoSEQ assay, TCR CDR3 regions were amplified from genomic DNA by multiplex PCR. For each cell subset, the extracted genomic DNA was distributed evenly across all wells of several immunoSEQ 96-well plates, and each plate served as one replicate. For sorted subsets, roughly 200 ng of genomic DNA, equivalent to tens of thousands of T cell genomes, went into each replicate PCR. Purified libraries were quantified with a Qubit 3.0 fluorometer, sized on a Bioanalyzer 2100, and re-quantified with the KAPA Library Quantification kit. Each immunoSEQ 96-well plate was sequenced on its own single-read 150-cycle Illumina NextSeq 550 flow cell. Per the original workflow: Because the immunoSEQ output included only junctional sequences and no quality scores, the filtering could not be the same as the filtering used for full-length reads. To assign V/J genes and CDR3, sequences were annotated using PyIR, a Python wrapper for IgBLAST v1.9, with IMGT germline references. Any read was removed if the V/J assignment was weak (E-value above 1e-6), the CDR3 was missing, or the read contained stop codons, out-of-frame junctions, or ambiguous translated residues. V3J clonotypes were defined by identical inferred V gene, J gene, and CDR3 amino acid sequence. The percentage overlap between two repertoires was calculated by dividing the number of shared unique clonotypes by the size of the smaller repertoire. Richness of each repertoire was evaluated using RTK rarefaction, the Chao1 estimator, and Recon v2.1 estimates of unobserved clonotypes. OLGA was used to compute generation probabilities for all TCRbeta clonotypes that the gDNA method yielded from a handful of donors. Drawn from immuneACCESS, this table holds only the in-frame rearrangements with V and J called that TCRdb kept. Clones are partly lost; checked studies trace under half to an unresolved V gene and leave the rest unexplained. Clone size and the V and J calls come from that table; the DNA yielded D and trimming. This sample is represented by approximately 100,000 clones; approximately 70% of them were singletons. The ten largest clones take up roughly a quarter of the sample.

The donors were healthy, HIV-negative adults with no recently reported acute infections or vaccinations. Every donor was a Caucasian adult living in Nashville, Tennessee, USA. CD8 memory samples were composed of magnetically selected CD45RO+ cells combined with CCR7-negative CD45RA+ effector memory (TemRA) cells. After blood collection by leukapheresis, PBMCs were isolated using Ficoll-Histopaque density gradient centrifugation and then cryopreserved in the vapor phase of liquid nitrogen. Analytical flow cytometry was used to check the purity and quantity of every magnetically sorted T cell population. Genomic DNA was isolated from every sorted fraction and measured by UV absorbance on a Nanodrop 2000c. With regard to this clone: The specificity of this receptor is unknown. Within one base of it there is no much larger clone, and no base qualities were kept.

General conclusions and limits of the study: Naive subsets generally had larger estimated clonotype richness than memory subsets did. Sampling was restricted to blood, and TCR repertoires in tissues likely differ from the TCR repertoires found in blood. Rarefaction of sorted-subset datasets indicated incomplete sequencing despite the large sequencing depth. The small number of donors limited the genetic and exposure-history diversity represented. Sharing across several donors was observed for around 5% of naive CD4, less than 4% of naive CD8, 2% to 2.5% of memory CD4, and around 0.4% of memory CD8 clonotypes. Pairwise subsampling indicated that sequencing depth was expected to affect the degree of clonotype sharing among donors. Compared with non-shared clonotypes, the clonotypes found in all four sorted-subset donors had higher generation probabilities.

The source of this sequence is a woman under 40 in good health. The V gene is TRBV2 and the J gene is TRBJ2-1; too little of a D gene remains to name it. The sample comprised memory CD8+ T cells sorted from blood. This sample's cell subset or site label indicates: CD45RO+ cells pooled with CCR7-negative TemRA cells. The sequence in DNA is TGTGCCAGCAGTGATTGGGTAGAAAAGGACAATGAGCAGTTCTTC. Translated, this gives CASSDWVEKDNEQFF.